The text below deals with one T cell receptor beta chain. The data were taken from a study of blood T cell repertoires in COVID-19. Across the whole study: Researchers got acute and convalescent COVID-19 samples from the United States, Italy and Spain.

Per the germline V gene, CDR1 is SEHNR and CDR2 is FQNEAQ (reference sequence). The CDR3 sequence is 18 residues long. J was trimmed by 4 bases and V by 5 bases; bases with no gene match: 17. Authors' analysis steps: Estimation of nucleated cell counts relied on the amplification of reference gene primers. Clones were read by immunoSEQ multiplex PCR, and TCRdb kept only the in-frame ones, dropping some. That table is the source of V, J and clone size, and D and trimming were worked out from the DNA. Of around 140,000 clones in the sample, more than 65% were seen once. V is TRBV7-9 and J is TRBJ1-2, with 9 bases that match TRBD1. Sequenced: peripheral blood. This TCR was sampled from a woman aged 60-75 years with acute or convalescent COVID-19. CDR3 coding DNA: TGTGCCAGCAGCGCAGGACAGGGGACACCTTTTCCCTCCTATGGCTACACCTTC. It is translated as CASSAGQGTPFPSYGYTF.